The 7 T cell receptor beta chains given below trace back to one sample, sequenced in a study of cytomegalovirus exposure and HLA in healthy donors. This PCR relied on a set of 60 Vbeta primers and 13 Jbeta primers. The repertoire was sequenced with immunoSEQ multiplex PCR; TCRdb's copy has only in-frame clones and lacks some. This table holds hundreds of thousands of clones, 65% to 85% found once. The sample was PBMCs. These receptors were collected from a female donor in good health and CMV-seronegative.

The chain uses TRBV23-1 and TRBJ2-5; D possibly corresponds to TRBD2 (6 bases). The J call is uncertain, as TRBJ2-7 better fits the DNA end. TRBV23-1 is an open reading frame, and its role is uncertain. The length of the CDR3 is 17 residues. Written as DNA, the CDR3 is TGCGCCAGCAGTCAATTCCCTTACGGGACTGCTTCCTACGAGCAGTACTTC. Encoded protein: CASSQFPYGTASYEQYF.

This rearrangement joins TRBV21-1 to TRBJ1-1. TRBV21-1 is an annotated pseudogene. This CDR3 has 13 residues. This chain's CDR3 is CASSRERGPEAFF. The CDR3 DNA sequence: TGTGCCAGCAGCAGAGAAAGAGGCCCTGAAGCTTTCTTT.

The V gene is TRBV5-1, the J gene TRBJ2-7; D is ambiguous. Germline V CDR1 and CDR2: SGHRS, YFSETQ. Trimming stripped 5 bases from V and 3 bases from J, with 15 bases between. The CDR3 loop spans 14 amino acids. CDR3 bases: TGCGCCAGCAGTCTGTCCGGGTTTCGCTACGAGCAGTACTTC. This codes for CASSLSGFRYEQYF. Full variable domain (outside the CDR3, taken from reference TRBV5-1 and TRBJ2-7): KAGVTQTPRYLIKTRGQQVTLSCSPISGHRSVSWYQQTPGQGLQFLFEYFSETQRNKGNFPGRFSGRQFSNSRSEMNVSTLELGDSALYLCASSLSGFRYEQYFGPGTRLTVT.

V and J are TRBV7-9 and TRBJ2-7; 9 positions agree with TRBD1. The germline CDR1 and CDR2 sequences are SEHNR and FQNEAQ (reference sequence). CDR3 length: 15 amino acids. After removal of 5 bases from V and 1 base from J, the junction contained 6 bases not matched to a gene. The CDR3 protein is CASSQGTGMSYEQYF. The CDR3 DNA sequence: TGTGCCAGCAGCCAGGGGACAGGGATGTCCTACGAGCAGTACTTC.

The chain is built from TRBV27 and TRBJ1-2; 11 bases agree with TRBD1. CDR1 and CDR2 from the germline V gene are MNHEY and SMNVEV (reference sequence). This CDR3 has 14 residues. V was clipped by 5 bases and J by 8 bases; unmatched bases: 7. This CDR3 reads CASSGQGAKEGYTF. The CDR3 DNA reads as TGTGCCAGCAGTGGACAGGGGGCAAAGGAGGGCTACACCTTC.

This chain connects TRBV9 to TRBJ2-5, with a tentative D call TRBD1 (6 bases). V was shortened by 1 base and J by 7 bases, with 17 bases between the two germline ends. Germline V CDR1 and CDR2: SGDLS, YYNGEE. CDR3 size: 15 residues. The CDR3, as DNA: TGTGCCAGCAGCGTACACAGGGACCTGCCAGGGACCCAGTACTTC. Its protein product is CASSVHRDLPGTQYF.

The chain has TRBV28 and TRBJ2-1; the D is unclear. Germline CDR1 and CDR2: MDHEN and SYDVKM. The CDR3 spans 15 residues. The V end lost 7 bases, the J end lost 6 bases, and 19 bases lay between the germline ends. For the CDR3, the DNA is TGTGCCAGCAATCCCGTACCGAGCGCGAGCAATGAGCAGTTCTTC. It translates to CASNPVPSASNEQFF. Drawing the rest from reference TRBV28 and TRBJ2-1, the complete variable domain is DVKVTQSSRYLVKRTGEKVFLECVQDMDHENMFWYRQDPGLGLRLIYFSYDVKMKEKGDIPEGYSVSREKKERFSLILESASTNQTSMYLCASNPVPSASNEQFFGPGTRLTVL.